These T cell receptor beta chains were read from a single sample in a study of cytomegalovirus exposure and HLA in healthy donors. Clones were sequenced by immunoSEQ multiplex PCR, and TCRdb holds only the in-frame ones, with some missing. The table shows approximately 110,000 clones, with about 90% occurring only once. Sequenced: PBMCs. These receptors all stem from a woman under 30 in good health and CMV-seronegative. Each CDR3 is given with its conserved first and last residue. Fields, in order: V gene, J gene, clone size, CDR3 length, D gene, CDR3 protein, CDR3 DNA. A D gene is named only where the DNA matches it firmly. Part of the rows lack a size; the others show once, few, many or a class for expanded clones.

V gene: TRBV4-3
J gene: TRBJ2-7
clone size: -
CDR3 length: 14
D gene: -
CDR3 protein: CASSQDFRSYEQYF
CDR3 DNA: TGCGCCAGCAGCCAAGATTTCCGCAGCTACGAGCAGTACTTC

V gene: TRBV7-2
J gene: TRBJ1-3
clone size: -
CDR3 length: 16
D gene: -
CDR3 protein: CASSLFSGFSGNTIYF
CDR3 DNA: TGTGCCAGCAGCTTATTTTCAGGGTTCTCTGGAAACACCATATATTTT

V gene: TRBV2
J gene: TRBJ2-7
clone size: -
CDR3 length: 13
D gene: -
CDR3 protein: CASSTSSSYEQYF
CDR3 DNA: TGTGCCAGCAGCACTTCGAGCTCCTACGAGCAGTACTTC

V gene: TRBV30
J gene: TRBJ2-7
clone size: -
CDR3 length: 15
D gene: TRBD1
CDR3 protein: CAWKTGTGVFYEQYF
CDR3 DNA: TGTGCCTGGAAAACCGGGACAGGGGTTTTCTACGAGCAGTACTTC

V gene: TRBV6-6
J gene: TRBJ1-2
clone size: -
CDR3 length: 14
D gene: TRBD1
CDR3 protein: CASSKQGALHGYTF
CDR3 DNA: TGTGCCAGCAGTAAACAGGGGGCGTTGCATGGCTACACCTTC

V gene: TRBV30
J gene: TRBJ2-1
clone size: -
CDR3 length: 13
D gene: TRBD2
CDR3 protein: CSSSSGSFNEQFF
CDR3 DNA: TGTTCTAGTTCTAGCGGGAGTTTCAATGAGCAGTTCTTC

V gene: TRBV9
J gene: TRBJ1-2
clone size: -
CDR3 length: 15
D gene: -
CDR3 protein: CASSPRGGVTYGYTF
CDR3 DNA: TGTGCCAGCAGCCCCAGAGGGGGGGTAACCTATGGCTACACCTTC

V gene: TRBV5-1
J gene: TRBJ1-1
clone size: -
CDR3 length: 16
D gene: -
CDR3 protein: CASSLGSVRGNTEAFF
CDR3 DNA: TGCGCCAGCAGCTTGGGTTCAGTACGGGGGAACACTGAAGCTTTCTTT

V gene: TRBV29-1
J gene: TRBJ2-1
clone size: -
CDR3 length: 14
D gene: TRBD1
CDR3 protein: CSVGMTGGRNEQFF
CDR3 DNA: TGCAGCGTTGGGATGACAGGGGGCCGCAATGAGCAGTTCTTC

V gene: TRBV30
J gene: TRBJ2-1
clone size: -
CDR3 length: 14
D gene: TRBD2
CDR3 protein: CAWSVGQGGNEQFF
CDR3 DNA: TGTGCCTGGAGTGTTGGGCAGGGAGGGAATGAGCAGTTCTTC

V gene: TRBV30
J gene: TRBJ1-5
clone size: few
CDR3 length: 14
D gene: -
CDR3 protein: CAWSVGAGNQPQHF
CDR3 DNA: TGTGCCTGGAGTGTAGGGGCAGGCAATCAGCCCCAGCATTTT

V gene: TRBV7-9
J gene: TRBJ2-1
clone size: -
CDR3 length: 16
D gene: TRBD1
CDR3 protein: CASSSYRDRVVNEQFF
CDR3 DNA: TGTGCCAGCAGCTCCTACCGGGACAGGGTAGTCAATGAGCAGTTCTTC

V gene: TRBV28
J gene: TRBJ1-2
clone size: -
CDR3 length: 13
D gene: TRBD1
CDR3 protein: CASTLTGARGYTF
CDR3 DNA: TGTGCCAGCACCCTGACAGGGGCACGCGGCTACACCTTC

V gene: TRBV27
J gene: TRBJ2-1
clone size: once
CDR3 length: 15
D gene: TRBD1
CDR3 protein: CASSSIRDRDNEQFF
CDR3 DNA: TGTGCCAGCAGTTCTATCCGGGACAGGGACAATGAGCAGTTCTTC

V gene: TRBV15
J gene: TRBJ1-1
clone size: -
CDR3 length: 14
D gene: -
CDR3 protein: CATSIFGGLTEAFF
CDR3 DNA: TGTGCCACCAGCATATTCGGGGGTTTGACTGAAGCTTTCTTT

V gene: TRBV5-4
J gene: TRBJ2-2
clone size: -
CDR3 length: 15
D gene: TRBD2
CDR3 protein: CASSPGLAGDGELFF
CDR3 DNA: TGTGCCAGCAGCCCGGGACTAGCGGGAGATGGGGAGCTGTTTTTT

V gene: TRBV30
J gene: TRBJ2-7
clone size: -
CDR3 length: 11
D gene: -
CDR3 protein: CAWIDTYEQYF
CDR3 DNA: TGTGCCTGGATAGATACTTACGAGCAGTACTTC

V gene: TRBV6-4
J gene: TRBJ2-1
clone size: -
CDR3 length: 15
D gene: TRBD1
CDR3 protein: CASSGGTGGNNEQFF
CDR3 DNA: TGTGCCAGCAGTGGGGGGACAGGGGGGAACAATGAGCAGTTCTTC

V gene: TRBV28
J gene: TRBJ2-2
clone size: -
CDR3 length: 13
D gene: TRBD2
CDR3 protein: CASSFGGTGELFF
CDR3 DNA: TGTGCCAGCAGTTTCGGGGGGACCGGGGAGCTGTTTTTT

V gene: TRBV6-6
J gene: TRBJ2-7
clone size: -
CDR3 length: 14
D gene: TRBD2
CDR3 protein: CASSPGTSHNEQYF
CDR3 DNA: TGTGCCAGCAGTCCCGGGACTAGTCATAACGAGCAGTACTTC

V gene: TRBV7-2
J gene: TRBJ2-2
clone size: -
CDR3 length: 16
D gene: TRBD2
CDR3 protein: CASSWASGDNTGELFF
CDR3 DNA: TGTGCCAGCAGCTGGGCTAGCGGGGATAACACCGGGGAGCTGTTTTTT

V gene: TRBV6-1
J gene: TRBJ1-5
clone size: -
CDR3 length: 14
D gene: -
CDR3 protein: CASSEWGGNQPQHF
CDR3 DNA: TGTGCCAGCAGTGAGTGGGGGGGCAATCAGCCCCAGCATTTT

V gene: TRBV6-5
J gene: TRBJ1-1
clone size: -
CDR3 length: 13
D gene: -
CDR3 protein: CASSYSQNTEAFF
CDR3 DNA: TGTGCCAGCAGTTACTCACAGAACACTGAAGCTTTCTTT

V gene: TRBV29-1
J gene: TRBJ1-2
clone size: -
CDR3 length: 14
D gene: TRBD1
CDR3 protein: CSVVNLAGGYGYTF
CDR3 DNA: TGCAGCGTTGTTAACTTGGCAGGGGGTTATGGCTACACCTTC

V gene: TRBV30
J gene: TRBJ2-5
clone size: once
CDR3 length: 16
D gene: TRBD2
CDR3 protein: CAWSWGSGVLGETQYF
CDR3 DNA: TGTGCCTGGAGTTGGGGTAGCGGGGTCCTTGGGGAGACCCAGTACTTC

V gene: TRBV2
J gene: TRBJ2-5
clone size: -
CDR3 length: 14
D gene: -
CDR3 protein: CASRNSLLAETQYF
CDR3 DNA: TGTGCCAGCAGAAACAGTTTGTTGGCAGAGACCCAGTACTTC

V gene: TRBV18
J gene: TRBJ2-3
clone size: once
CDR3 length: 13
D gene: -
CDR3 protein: CASSPPSTDTQYF
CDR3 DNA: TGTGCCAGCTCCCCTCCTAGCACAGATACGCAGTATTTT

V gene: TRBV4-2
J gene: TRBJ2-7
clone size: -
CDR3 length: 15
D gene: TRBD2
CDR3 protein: CASSQKLAGGHEQYF
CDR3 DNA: TGTGCCAGCAGCCAAAAACTAGCGGGGGGGCACGAGCAGTACTTC

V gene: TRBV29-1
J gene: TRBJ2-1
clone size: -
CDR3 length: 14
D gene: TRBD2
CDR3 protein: CSVFLGLAANEQFF
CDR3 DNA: TGCAGCGTCTTCCTTGGACTAGCAGCAAATGAGCAGTTCTTC

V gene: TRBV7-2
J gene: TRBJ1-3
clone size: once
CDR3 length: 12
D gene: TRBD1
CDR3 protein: CASSRQGYTIYF
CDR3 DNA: TGTGCCAGCAGCCGACAGGGGTACACCATATATTTT

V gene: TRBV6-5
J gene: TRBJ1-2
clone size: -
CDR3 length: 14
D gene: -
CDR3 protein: CASSYSQGYYGYTF
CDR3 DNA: TGTGCCAGCAGTTACTCCCAGGGATACTATGGCTACACCTTC

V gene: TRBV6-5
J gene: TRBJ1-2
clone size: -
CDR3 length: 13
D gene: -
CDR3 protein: CASSYPSGDGYTF
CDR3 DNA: TGTGCCAGCAGTTACCCGTCCGGGGATGGCTACACCTTC

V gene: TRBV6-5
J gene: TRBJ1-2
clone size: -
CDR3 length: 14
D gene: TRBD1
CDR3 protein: CASSYRQGAYGYTF
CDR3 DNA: TGTGCCAGCAGTTACCGACAGGGAGCCTATGGCTACACCTTC

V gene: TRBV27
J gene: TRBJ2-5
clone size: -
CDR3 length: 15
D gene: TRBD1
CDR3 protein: CASSGTGTGGETQYF
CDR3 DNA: TGTGCCAGCAGTGGGACCGGGACAGGGGGAGAGACCCAGTACTTC

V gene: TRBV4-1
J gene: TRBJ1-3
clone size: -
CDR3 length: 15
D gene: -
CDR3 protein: CASSQVYSSGNTIYF
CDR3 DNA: TGCGCCAGCAGCCAAGTTTACAGCTCTGGAAACACCATATATTTT

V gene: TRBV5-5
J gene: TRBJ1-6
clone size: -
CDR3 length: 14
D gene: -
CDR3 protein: CASSLLVDNSPLHF
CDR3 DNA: TGTGCCAGCAGCTTGCTAGTGGATAATTCACCCCTCCACTTT

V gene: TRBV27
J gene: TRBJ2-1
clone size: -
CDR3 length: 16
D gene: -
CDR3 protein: CASSFRIAFSYNEQFF
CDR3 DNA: TGTGCCAGCAGTTTCAGGATTGCATTCTCCTACAATGAGCAGTTCTTC

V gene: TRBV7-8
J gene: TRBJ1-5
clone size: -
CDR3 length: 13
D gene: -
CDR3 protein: CASSRDINQPQHF
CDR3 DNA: TGTGCCAGCAGCAGGGACATCAATCAGCCCCAGCATTTT

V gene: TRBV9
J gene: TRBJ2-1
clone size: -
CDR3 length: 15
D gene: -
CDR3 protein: CASSVEGAGNNEQFF
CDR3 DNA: TGTGCCAGCAGCGTAGAAGGTGCAGGTAACAATGAGCAGTTCTTC

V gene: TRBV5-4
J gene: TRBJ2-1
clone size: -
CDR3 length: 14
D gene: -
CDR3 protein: CASSLSSAYNEQFF
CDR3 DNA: TGTGCCAGCAGCTTGTCTAGCGCCTACAATGAGCAGTTCTTC

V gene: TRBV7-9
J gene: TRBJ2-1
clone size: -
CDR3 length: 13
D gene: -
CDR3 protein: CASSLAAAGEQFF
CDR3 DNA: TGTGCCAGCAGCTTAGCAGCCGCAGGTGAGCAGTTCTTC

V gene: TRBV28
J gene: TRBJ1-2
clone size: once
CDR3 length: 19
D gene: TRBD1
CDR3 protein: CASRNPLRRDSDYYYGYTF
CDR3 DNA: TGTGCCAGCAGGAACCCCCTGCGTCGGGACAGCGACTACTATTATGGCTACACCTTC

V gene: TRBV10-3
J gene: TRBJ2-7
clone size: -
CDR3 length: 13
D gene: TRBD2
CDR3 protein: CAIGTGGPYEQYF
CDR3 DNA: TGTGCCATCGGGACGGGAGGGCCCTACGAGCAGTACTTC

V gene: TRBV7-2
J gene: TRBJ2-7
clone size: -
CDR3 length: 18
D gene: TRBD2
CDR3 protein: CASSLAKPPGTNPYEQYF
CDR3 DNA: TGTGCCAGCAGCTTAGCCAAACCCCCCGGGACTAATCCGTACGAGCAGTACTTC